What follows is one T cell receptor (beta chain) and its context. The data derive from a study of blood T cell repertoires in COVID-19. Across the whole study: Italy, Spain and the United States were the sources of the convalescent and acute COVID-19 samples. Nucleic acid was either cDNA or gDNA, and it came from T cells, B-cell-depleted T cells, or PBMCs.

Source study methods: Amplifying reference gene primers gave estimates of nucleated cell counts. TCRdb's copy holds only in-frame clones and misses some; the assay was immunoSEQ multiplex PCR. For V, J and clone size, that table is used; D and trimming come from the DNA. The sample lists approximately 63,000 clones; less than 90% were seen once. V was shortened by 0 bases and J by 4 bases, with 8 bases between the two germline ends. CDR1 is SGHRS and CDR2 is YFSETQ in the germline V gene. The CDR3 has 14 amino acids. Sequencing was done on a sample of peripheral blood. The V gene is TRBV5-1, the J gene TRBJ2-1; D is ambiguous. The sequence was collected from an elderly man in a cohort sampled during active COVID-19. CDR3 coding DNA: TGCGCCAGCAGCTTGGGAATGGAGTACAATGAGCAGTTCTTC. It codes for CASSLGMEYNEQFF.